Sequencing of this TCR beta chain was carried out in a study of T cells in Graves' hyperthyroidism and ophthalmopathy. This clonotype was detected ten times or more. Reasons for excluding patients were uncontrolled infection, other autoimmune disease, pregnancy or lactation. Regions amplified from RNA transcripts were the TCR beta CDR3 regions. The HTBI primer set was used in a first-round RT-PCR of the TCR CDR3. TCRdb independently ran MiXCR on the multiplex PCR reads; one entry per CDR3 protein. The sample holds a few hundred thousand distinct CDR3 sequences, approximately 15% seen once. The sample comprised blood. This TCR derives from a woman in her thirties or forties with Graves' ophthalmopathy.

CDR3 in amino acids: CASSLTLTGESPLHF. Here the CDR3 DNA reads TGTGCCAGCAGCTTAACCTTAACCGGCGAGTCACCCCTCCACTTT. This chain joins TRBV7-8 and TRBJ1-6; no definite D call. Germline assignment: CDR1 SGHVS and CDR2 FQNEAQ. The CDR3 has 15 residues. The V end lost 2 bases, the J end lost 10 bases, and 15 bases lay between the germline ends. The whole variable domain, filled in from reference TRBV7-8 and TRBJ1-6, reads GAGVSQSPRYKVAKRGQDVALRCDPISGHVSLFWYQQALGQGPEFLTYFQNEAQLDKSGLPSDRFFAERPEGSVSTLKIQRTQQEDSAVYLCASSLTLTGESPLHFGNGTRLTVT.